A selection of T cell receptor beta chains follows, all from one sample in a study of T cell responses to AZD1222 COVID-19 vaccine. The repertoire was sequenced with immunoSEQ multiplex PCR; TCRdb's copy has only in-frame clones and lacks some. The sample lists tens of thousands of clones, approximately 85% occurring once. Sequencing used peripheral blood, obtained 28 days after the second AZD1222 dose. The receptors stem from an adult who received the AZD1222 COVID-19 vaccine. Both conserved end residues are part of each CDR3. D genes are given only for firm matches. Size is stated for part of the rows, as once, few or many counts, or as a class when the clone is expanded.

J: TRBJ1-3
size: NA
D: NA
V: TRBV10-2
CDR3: CASQGPGGNTIYF
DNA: TGCGCCAGCCAGGGTCCAGGTGGAAACACCATATATTTT

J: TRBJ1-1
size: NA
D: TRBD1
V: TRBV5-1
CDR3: CASSLAGTGTEAFF
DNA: TGCGCCAGCAGCTTGGCTGGGACAGGCACTGAAGCTTTCTTT

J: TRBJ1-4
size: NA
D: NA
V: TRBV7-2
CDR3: CASSVDGEKLFF
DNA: TGTGCCAGCAGCGTGGACGGTGAAAAACTGTTTTTT

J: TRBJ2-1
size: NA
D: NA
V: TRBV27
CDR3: CASSSVSAPRNEQFF
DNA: TGTGCCAGCAGTTCGGTCAGCGCTCCCCGCAATGAGCAGTTCTTC

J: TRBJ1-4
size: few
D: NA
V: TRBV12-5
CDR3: CASGLAQGRANEKLFF
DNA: TGTGCTAGTGGTTTGGCTCAGGGAAGGGCTAATGAAAAACTGTTTTTT

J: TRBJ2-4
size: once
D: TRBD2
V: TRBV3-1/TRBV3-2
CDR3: CASSYLAGAKNIQYF
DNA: TGTGCCAGCAGCTATTTAGCGGGAGCCAAAAACATTCAGTACTTC

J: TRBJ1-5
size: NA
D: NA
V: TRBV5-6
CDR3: CASSLRTVGNQPQHF
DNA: TGTGCCAGCAGCCTAAGGACGGTAGGCAATCAGCCCCAGCATTTT

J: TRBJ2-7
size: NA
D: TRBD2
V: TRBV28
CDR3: CASTAPSGSLSYEQYF
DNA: TGTGCCAGCACCGCCCCTAGCGGGAGCTTATCCTACGAGCAGTACTTC

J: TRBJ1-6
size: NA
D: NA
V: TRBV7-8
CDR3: CASTRPAGYDYNSPLHF
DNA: TGTGCCAGCACCAGACCGGCAGGATACGATTATAATTCACCCCTCCACTTT

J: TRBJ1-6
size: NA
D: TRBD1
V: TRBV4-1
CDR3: CASSQIFRGRESSYNSPLHF
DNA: TGCGCCAGCAGCCAAATTTTTAGGGGGCGGGAAAGCTCCTATAATTCACCCCTCCACTTT

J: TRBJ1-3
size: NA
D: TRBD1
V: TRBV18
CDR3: CASSPGTVGNTIYF
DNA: TGTGCCAGCTCACCGGGGACAGTTGGAAACACCATATATTTT

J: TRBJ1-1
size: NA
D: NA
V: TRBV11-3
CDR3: CASEDGAFMNTEAFF
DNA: TGTGCCAGCGAGGACGGCGCTTTTATGAACACTGAAGCTTTCTTT

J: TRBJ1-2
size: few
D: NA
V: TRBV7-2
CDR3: CASSKGIGYGYTF
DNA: TGTGCCAGCAGCAAGGGGATCGGCTATGGCTACACCTTC

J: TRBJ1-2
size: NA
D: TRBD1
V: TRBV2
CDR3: CASTGQGGVGAEGYTF
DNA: TGTGCCAGTACGGGACAGGGGGGCGTAGGTGCCGAGGGCTACACCTTC

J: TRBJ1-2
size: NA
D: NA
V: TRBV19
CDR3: CASSPLVSGTGYTF
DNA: TGTGCCAGTAGTCCTTTGGTATCAGGGACTGGCTACACCTTC

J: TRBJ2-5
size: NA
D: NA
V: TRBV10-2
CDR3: CASSGRGVEETQYF
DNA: TGCGCCAGCAGTGGTCGCGGTGTTGAAGAGACCCAGTACTTC

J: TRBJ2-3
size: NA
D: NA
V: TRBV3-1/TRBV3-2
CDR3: CLGGEPRDTQYF
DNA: TGTCTGGGAGGTGAACCTAGGGATACGCAGTATTTT

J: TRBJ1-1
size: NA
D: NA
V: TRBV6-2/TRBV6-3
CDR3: CASSWGAWNTEAFF
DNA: TGTGCCAGCAGTTGGGGGGCATGGAACACTGAAGCTTTCTTT

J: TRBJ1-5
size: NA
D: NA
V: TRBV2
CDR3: CAYGVGNQPQHF
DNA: TGTGCCTACGGGGTCGGTAATCAGCCCCAGCATTTT

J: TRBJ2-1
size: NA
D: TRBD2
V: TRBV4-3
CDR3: CASSQDEQRGYNEQFF
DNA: TGCGCCAGCAGCCAAGATGAGCAGCGGGGGTACAATGAGCAGTTCTTC

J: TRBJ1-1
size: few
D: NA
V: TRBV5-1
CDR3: CASSEGITEAFF
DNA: TGCGCCAGCAGCGAGGGAATCACTGAAGCTTTCTTT

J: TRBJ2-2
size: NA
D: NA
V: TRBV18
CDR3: CASSPQGGPNTGELFF
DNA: TGTGCCAGCTCACCTCAGGGAGGCCCGAACACCGGGGAGCTGTTTTTT

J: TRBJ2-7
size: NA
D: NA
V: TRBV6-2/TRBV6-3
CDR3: CASSSPSGLRYEQYF
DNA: TGTGCCAGCAGTAGTCCAAGCGGACTCAGGTACGAGCAGTACTTC

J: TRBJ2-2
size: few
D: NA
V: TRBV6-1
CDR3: CASSEAKGVAGELFF
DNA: TGTGCCAGCAGTGAAGCCAAGGGGGTGGCCGGGGAGCTGTTTTTT

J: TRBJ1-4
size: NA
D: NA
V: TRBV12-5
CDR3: CASGLVQGRPNEKLFF
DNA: TGTGCTAGTGGTTTGGTACAGGGACGGCCTAATGAAAAACTGTTTTTT

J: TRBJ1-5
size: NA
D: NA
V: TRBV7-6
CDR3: CASSPEGPLSNQPQHF
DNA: TGTGCCAGCAGCCCCGAAGGACCCCTTAGCAATCAGCCCCAGCATTTT

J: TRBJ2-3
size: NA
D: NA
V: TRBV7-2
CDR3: CASSRMWVTDTQYF
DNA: TGTGCCAGCAGCCGGATGTGGGTTACGGATACGCAGTATTTT

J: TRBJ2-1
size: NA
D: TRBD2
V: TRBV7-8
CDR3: CASSFQTSGTHNEQFF
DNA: TGTGCCAGCAGCTTCCAGACTAGCGGGACGCACAATGAGCAGTTCTTC

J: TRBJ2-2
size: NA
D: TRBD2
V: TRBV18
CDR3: CASSRPSGRAPGELFF
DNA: TGTGCCAGCTCACGGCCTAGCGGGAGGGCGCCCGGGGAGCTGTTTTTT

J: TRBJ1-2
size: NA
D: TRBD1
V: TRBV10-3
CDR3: CAIRETGVGYTF
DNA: TGTGCCATCAGGGAGACAGGGGTTGGCTACACCTTC

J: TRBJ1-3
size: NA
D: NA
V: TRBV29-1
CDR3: CSVVGGAGNTIYF
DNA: TGCAGCGTTGTGGGGGGAGCTGGAAACACCATATATTTT

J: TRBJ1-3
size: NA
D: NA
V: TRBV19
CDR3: CASSGAGAFSGNTIYF
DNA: TGTGCCAGTAGTGGAGCAGGGGCCTTCTCTGGAAACACCATATATTTT

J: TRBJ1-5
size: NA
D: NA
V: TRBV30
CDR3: CAWSVRGGAGQPQHF
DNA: TGTGCCTGGAGTGTACGGGGAGGGGCTGGTCAGCCCCAGCATTTT

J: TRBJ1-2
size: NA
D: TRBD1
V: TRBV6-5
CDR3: CASSPTGGIWNGYTF
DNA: TGTGCCAGCTCACCAACAGGGGGCATTTGGAATGGCTACACCTTC

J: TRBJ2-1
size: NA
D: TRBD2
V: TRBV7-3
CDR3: CASSATSGYNEQFF
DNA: TGTGCCAGCAGCGCGACTAGCGGATACAATGAGCAGTTCTTC

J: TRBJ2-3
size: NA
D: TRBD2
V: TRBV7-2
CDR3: CASSLAASGSRTQYF
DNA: TGTGCCAGCAGCTTAGCTGCTAGCGGGAGTCGTACGCAGTATTTT

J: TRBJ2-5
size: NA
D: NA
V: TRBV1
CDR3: CTSRTLAVAHQETQYF
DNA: TGCACCAGCAGGACTCTTGCGGTAGCGCACCAAGAGACCCAGTACTTC

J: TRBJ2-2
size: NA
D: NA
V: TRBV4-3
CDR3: CASSQDFTGHTGELFF
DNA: TGCGCCAGCAGCCAAGATTTTACAGGGCACACCGGGGAGCTGTTTTTT

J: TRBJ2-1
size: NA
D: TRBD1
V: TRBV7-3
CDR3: CASSVAGGEQFF
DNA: TGTGCCAGCAGCGTCGCAGGGGGTGAGCAGTTCTTC

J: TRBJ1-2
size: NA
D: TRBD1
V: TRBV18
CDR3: CASSQGQGGYGYTF
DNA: TGTGCCAGCTCACAAGGACAGGGCGGCTATGGCTACACCTTC

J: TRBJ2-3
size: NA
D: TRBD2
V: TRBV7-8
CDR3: CASSPPPSGVTDTQYF
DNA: TGTGCCAGCAGCCCTCCCCCTAGCGGGGTTACAGATACGCAGTATTTT

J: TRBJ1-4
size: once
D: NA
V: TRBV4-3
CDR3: CASSQGRIGKLFF
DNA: TGCGCCAGCAGCCAAGGCCGGATTGGAAAACTGTTTTTT

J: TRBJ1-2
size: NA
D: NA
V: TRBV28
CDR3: CASSSPGRDYGYTF
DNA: TGTGCCAGCAGCTCCCCGGGCAGGGACTATGGCTACACCTTC

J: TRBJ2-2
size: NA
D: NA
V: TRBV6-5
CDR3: CASSYSMGGNTGELFF
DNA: TGTGCCAGCAGTTACTCGATGGGGGGGAACACCGGGGAGCTGTTTTTT

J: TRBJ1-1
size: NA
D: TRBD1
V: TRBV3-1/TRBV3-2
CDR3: CASSQRDRGTEAFF
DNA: TGTGCCAGCAGCCAAAGGGACAGGGGGACTGAAGCTTTCTTT

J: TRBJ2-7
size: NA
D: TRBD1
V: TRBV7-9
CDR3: CASSQRPGQELYEQYF
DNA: TGTGCCAGCAGCCAGAGGCCGGGACAGGAACTATACGAGCAGTACTTC

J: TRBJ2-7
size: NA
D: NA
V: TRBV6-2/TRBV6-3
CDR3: CASSFLTGEQYF
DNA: TGTGCCAGCAGCTTTTTGACCGGGGAGCAGTACTTC

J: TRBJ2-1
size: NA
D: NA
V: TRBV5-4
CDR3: CASSLSESYNEQFF
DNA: TGTGCCAGCAGCTTGTCCGAATCCTACAATGAGCAGTTCTTC

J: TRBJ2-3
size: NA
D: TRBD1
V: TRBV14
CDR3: CASSLRVQGSLTDTQYF
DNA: TGTGCCAGCAGCCTAAGGGTACAGGGGTCCTTAACAGATACGCAGTATTTT

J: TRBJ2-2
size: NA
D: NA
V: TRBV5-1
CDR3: CASVRNPGTGELFF
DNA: TGCGCCAGCGTACGAAATCCGGGGACCGGGGAGCTGTTTTTT

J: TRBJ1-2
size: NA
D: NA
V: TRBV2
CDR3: CASSDRSQGFYGYTF
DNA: TGTGCCAGCAGCGACCGCAGTCAGGGATTCTATGGCTACACCTTC

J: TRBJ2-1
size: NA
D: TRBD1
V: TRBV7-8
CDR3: CASSLARTGVYNEQFF
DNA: TGTGCCAGCAGCTTAGCGCGGACAGGGGTCTACAATGAGCAGTTCTTC

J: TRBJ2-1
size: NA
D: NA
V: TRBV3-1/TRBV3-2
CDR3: CAFSRGSRGNEQFF
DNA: TGTGCCTTCTCTCGGGGGTCCCGAGGCAATGAGCAGTTCTTC

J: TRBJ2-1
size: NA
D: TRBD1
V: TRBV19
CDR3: CASSIDLGQGYNEQFF
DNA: TGTGCCAGTAGTATAGATCTGGGACAGGGTTACAATGAGCAGTTCTTC

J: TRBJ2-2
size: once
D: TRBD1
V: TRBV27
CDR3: CASSLFPPITGGSGGELFF
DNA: TGTGCCAGCAGTTTATTCCCCCCAATTACAGGGGGCTCCGGCGGGGAGCTGTTTTTT

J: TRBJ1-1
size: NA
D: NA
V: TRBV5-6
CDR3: CASSPGGGRAEAFF
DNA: TGTGCCAGCAGCCCCGGGGGCGGGCGGGCTGAAGCTTTCTTT

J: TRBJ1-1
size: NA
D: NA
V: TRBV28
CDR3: CASSSGTSATQAFF
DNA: TGTGCCAGCAGCAGCGGGACATCCGCCACTCAAGCTTTCTTT

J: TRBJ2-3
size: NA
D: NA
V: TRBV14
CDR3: CASRTKDRSTDTQYF
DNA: TGTGCCAGCAGGACCAAGGACCGTAGCACAGATACGCAGTATTTT

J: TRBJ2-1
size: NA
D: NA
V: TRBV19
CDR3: CASSIESTYNEQFF
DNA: TGTGCCAGTAGTATTGAGTCGACTTACAATGAGCAGTTCTTC